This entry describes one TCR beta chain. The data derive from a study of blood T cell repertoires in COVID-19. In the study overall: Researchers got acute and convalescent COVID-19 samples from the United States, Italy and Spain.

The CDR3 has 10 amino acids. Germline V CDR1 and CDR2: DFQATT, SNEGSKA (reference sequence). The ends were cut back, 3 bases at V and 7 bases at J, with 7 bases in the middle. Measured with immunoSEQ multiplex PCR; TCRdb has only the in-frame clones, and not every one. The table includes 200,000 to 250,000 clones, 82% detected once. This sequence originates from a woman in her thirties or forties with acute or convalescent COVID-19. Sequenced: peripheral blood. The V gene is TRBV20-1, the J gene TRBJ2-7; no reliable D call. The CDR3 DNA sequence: TGCAGTGCTAGTCGAGAAGAGCAGTACTTC. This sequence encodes CSASREEQYF.